This T cell receptor beta chain was captured in a study of shared clonotypes between healthy human individuals. Study-level findings and limits: Among the subsets, naive ones generally showed larger estimated richness than memory ones.

The CDR3 consists of 13 residues. Germline V CDR1 and CDR2: SGHRS, YFSETQ. The V end was cut by 5 bases, the J end by 5 bases, with 11 bases between. As to this clone: What it binds is unknown.

Sorted-subset replicate PCRs used about 200 ng of genomic DNA. This amount corresponded to 30,000 to 35,000 T cell genomes. Assay: immunoSEQ multiplex PCR; the TCRdb copy retains only in-frame clones and omits some. The repertoire holds roughly 1.5 million clones, with 95% to 99% as singletons. Sequencing was performed on naive CD4+ T cells sorted from blood. Subset given: CD45RA+ positively selected. This chain uses TRBV5-1 with TRBJ2-1; possibly TRBD1 or TRBD2 for D (7 bases each). This clonotype was sampled from a man aged 30-40 years in good health. CDR3 loop: CASRTGRDNEQFF. CDR3 coding DNA: TGCGCCAGCAGGACAGGGAGGGACAATGAGCAGTTCTTC.